These 27 T cell receptor beta chains came from one sample sequenced in a study of molecular identifiers for immune sequencing clone quantification. TCRdb fed the PCR reads into MiXCR, producing one record per CDR3 protein. Found here are just over 35,000 distinct CDR3 sequences, 15% to 20% of them singletons; the top ten hold about 6.9%. Sequencing was done on a sample of naive CD8+ T cells from blood, with Jurkat cell RNA spiked in. The subset denotes: FACS-sorted CD8+CD4-CCR7+CD45RA+ naive T cells. These receptors came from a human donor in good health. Some libraries in this study had Jurkat cell RNA spiked in.

The table lists this clonotype with many counts. This rearrangement joins TRBV7-6 to TRBJ2-7, with 7 bases identical to TRBD1. Per the germline V gene, CDR1 is SGHVS and CDR2 is FNYEAQ. The CDR3 has 14 residues. V dropped 5 bases and J dropped 4; count of bases not matched to a gene: 8. The CDR3 reads CASSLQGVSYEQYF. Written as DNA, the CDR3 is TGTGCCAGCAGCCTTCAGGGGGTGTCGTACGAGCAGTACTTC.

V is TRBV9 and J is TRBJ2-7; no reliable D call. The CDR3 has 13 residues. Germline assignment: CDR1 SGDLS and CDR2 YYNGEE. V lost 0 bases and J lost 3, with 7 bases in between. CDR3 sequence (DNA): TGTGCCAGCAGCGTAGACGGTCTCTACGAGCAGTACTTC. The encoded protein is CASSVDGLYEQYF.

Worth noting for this clonotype: A read error is possible here, since a much larger clone lies one base away. The chain recombines TRBV7-3 with TRBJ2-3, with D possibly TRBD1 on 5 matching bases. The CDR3 runs 14 residues. V was shortened by 2 bases and J by 4 bases, with 10 bases between the two germline ends. Germline-derived CDR1 and CDR2 are SGHTA and FQGTGA. The CDR3 region has the DNA TGTGCCAGCAGCTTATCAGGGTTTGCAGATACGCAGTATTTT. Protein sequence: CASSLSGFADTQYF.

This clonotype was seen repeatedly, ten times or more. The chain joins TRBV29-1 to TRBJ2-7, with TRBD1 as a possible D gene (6 bases). V was shortened by 4 bases and J by 3 bases, with 13 bases between the two germline ends. The CDR3 is made up of 13 amino acids. Germline V gene data show CDR1 as SQVTM and CDR2 as ANQGSEA. The CDR3 region is CSVGGGSRYEQYF. The CDR3 nucleotides are TGCAGCGTTGGAGGGGGTTCACGCTACGAGCAGTACTTC.

In its sample, this clonotype was seen many times. V usage is TRBV27 and J usage is TRBJ1-2, with unresolved D. This CDR3 has 15 residues. The germline V gene encodes CDR1 MNHEY and CDR2 SMNVEV (reference sequence). Between the trimmed V and J ends, which lost 5 bases and 2 bases, there was a span of 15 bases. The CDR3 loop reads CASSPVGGRNYGYTF. The CDR3 region has the DNA TGTGCCAGCAGTCCAGTTGGAGGGAGGAACTATGGCTACACCTTC.

This clonotype showed up many times. The chain joins TRBV4-2 to TRBJ2-7; no firm D call. The CDR3 has 16 residues. Deletions cut 1 base from V and 0 bases from J, with 13 bases between. The germline gives CDR1 LGHNA, CDR2 YNFKEQ. The chain's CDR3 is CASSQGVTESSYEQYF. Written as DNA, the CDR3 is TGTGCCAGCAGCCAAGGTGTGACGGAAAGCTCCTACGAGCAGTACTTC.

In this sample, this clonotype turned up many times. This chain joins TRBV7-8 and TRBJ1-5; 8 bases are shared with TRBD1. Germline assignment: CDR1 SGHVS and CDR2 FQNEAQ. This CDR3 has 18 amino acids. Trimming cost V 5 bases and J 1 base; bases outside gene matches: 13. CDR3 protein: CASSAAIGTGVSNQPQHF. In DNA form, the CDR3 reads TGTGCCAGCAGCGCCGCCATAGGGACAGGAGTAAGCAATCAGCCCCAGCATTTT.

The gene calls are TRBV20-1 and TRBJ2-7; the match to TRBD2 covers 7 bases. Germline V gives CDR1 DFQATT, CDR2 SNEGSKA (reference sequence). The CDR3 sequence is 16 residues long. V lost 0 bases, J lost 2 bases, and 10 bases stayed unmatched. Written as DNA, the CDR3 is TGCAGTGCTAGAGATCCGGGTAGCGGGTCGACCTACGAGCAGTACTTC. Its protein is CSARDPGSGSTYEQYF.

The chain employs TRBV15 and TRBJ2-7; D might be TRBD1 or TRBD2, each matching 5 bases. V was cut by 0 bases and J by 6 bases, with 15 bases left in between. This CDR3 contains 15 residues. The germline V gene encodes CDR1 LNHNV and CDR2 YYDKDF (reference sequence). The CDR3 loop reads CATSRDRTQRGEQYF. CDR3 coding DNA: TGTGCCACCAGCAGAGATCGCACCCAGAGGGGCGAGCAGTACTTC. Full variable domain (outside the CDR3, taken from reference TRBV15 and TRBJ2-7): DAMVIQNPRYQVTQFGKPVTLSCSQTLNHNVMYWYQQKSSQAPKLLFHYYDKDFNNEADTPDNFQSRRPNTSFCFLDIRSPGLGDTAMYLCATSRDRTQRGEQYFGPGTRLTVT.

The sample holds many counts of this clonotype. At one end the junction does not follow the germline gene, possibly because of a read error. This chain connects TRBV7-9 to TRBJ2-7; D uncertain. Germline CDR1 reads SEHNR; CDR2 reads FQNEAQ (reference sequence). This CDR3 is 16 amino acids long. CDR3 DNA sequence: TGTGCCAGCAGCTCACCAGCCGGGCCTACATCCTCCGAGCAGTACTTC. It is translated as CASSSPAGPTSSEQYF.

At least ten counts were recorded for this clonotype. This chain joins TRBV6-6 and TRBJ1-3; no clear D. The germline gives CDR1 MNHNY, CDR2 SVGAGI (reference sequence). The V and J ends lost 2 bases and 2 bases respectively, with 16 bases between them. The CDR3 extends over 17 amino acids. CDR3 DNA: TGTGCCAGCAGTTACGAGGATTGGTCAGCGGCTGGAAACACCATATATTTT. It yields the protein CASSYEDWSAAGNTIYF.

This clonotype was counted between two and nine times. V usage is TRBV6-5 and J usage is TRBJ2-2, with D maybe TRBD1 (5 bases). The CDR3 is 15 amino acids. Trimming stripped 4 bases from V and 5 bases from J, with 14 bases between. Germline V gives CDR1 MNHEY, CDR2 SVGAGI. CDR3 amino acids: CASSWSTSGTGELFF. The DNA of the CDR3 is TGTGCCAGCAGTTGGTCGACCTCAGGGACCGGGGAGCTGTTTTTT.

This clonotype came up many times. The chain combines TRBV27 with TRBJ2-3; 7 bases fit TRBD2. The CDR3 has 14 residues. The ends lost 3 bases at V and 6 bases at J; junction bases unmatched: 6. Germline CDR1 is MNHEY and CDR2 is SMNVEV (reference sequence). The CDR3 protein is CASSLGLPGDTQYF. CDR3 nucleotide sequence: TGTGCCAGCAGTTTGGGACTACCCGGGGATACGCAGTATTTT.

This clonotype was recorded at least ten times. The J gene is TRBJ2-3, the V gene TRBV28, with D maybe TRBD2 (5 bases). The CDR3 runs 15 residues. The V gene lost 3 bases and the J gene lost 0 bases, with 10 bases spanning the gap. The V gene's germline CDR1 is MDHEN and CDR2 SYDVKM. The DNA of the CDR3 is TGTGCCAGCAGTTTGGTCGGGATAAGCACAGATACGCAGTATTTT. Protein sequence: CASSLVGISTDTQYF. The full variable domain, its missing parts supplied by reference TRBV28 and TRBJ2-3, is DVKVTQSSRYLVKRTGEKVFLECVQDMDHENMFWYRQDPGLGLRLIYFSYDVKMKEKGDIPEGYSVSREKKERFSLILESASTNQTSMYLCASSLVGISTDTQYFGPGTRLTVL.

This clonotype was picked up many times. The rearrangement joins TRBV28 to TRBJ2-3, with a weak D call TRBD1 (6 bases). V gave up 6 bases and J gave up 10 bases, with 23 bases separating them. The CDR3 is 15 residues long. Germline V lookup: CDR1 MDHEN, CDR2 SYDVKM. In nucleotides, the CDR3 is TGTGCCAGCAGCTGGACCGGGACACTTCCTCCCTCGCAGTATTTT. This codes for CASSWTGTLPPSQYF.

In its sample, this clonotype was seen a few times. The chain carries TRBV7-6 and TRBJ2-2; no clear D. V gave up 5 bases and J gave up 0 bases, with 7 bases separating them. Germline CDR1 is SGHVS and CDR2 is FNYEAQ. The CDR3 totals 14 residues. The CDR3: CASSPSTNTGELFF. The CDR3 bases are TGTGCCAGCAGCCCATCAACGAACACCGGGGAGCTGTTTTTT.

The chain joins TRBV6-6 to TRBJ1-2, with D hard to call. CDR3 length: 12 residues. Germline V gene sequence: CDR1 MNHNY, CDR2 SVGAGI (reference sequence). The V and J ends lost 4 bases and 8 bases respectively, with 11 bases between them. CDR3 bases: TGTGCCAGCAGTTGGCCCTGGGAAGGCTACACCTTC. This codes for CASSWPWEGYTF.

This chain joins TRBV5-4 and TRBJ2-1; 8 nucleotides match TRBD2. The V gene's germline CDR1 is SGHNT and CDR2 YYREEE (reference sequence). The CDR3 has 15 amino acids. J was trimmed by 8 bases and V by 0 bases; bases with no gene match: 7. The CDR3 reads CASSLGLAGVYEQFF. CDR3 bases: TGTGCCAGCAGCTTGGGGCTAGCGGGTGTCTATGAGCAGTTCTTC.

In this sample, this clonotype turned up once. The chain carries TRBV2 and TRBJ2-7, with a possible D match to TRBD1 (5 bases). Germline CDR1 is SNHLY and CDR2 is FYNNEI. The CDR3 spans 16 residues. Trimming removed 6 bases from V and 0 bases from J, with 18 bases in between. In DNA form, the CDR3 reads TGTGCCAGCAGGCTACAACCGAGACAGAACTCCTACGAGCAGTACTTC. It yields the protein CASRLQPRQNSYEQYF.

On this clonotype itself: A much larger clone sits a single nucleotide away, making a read error possible. This chain links TRBV7-8 with TRBJ2-3; 7 nucleotides align to TRBD2. Per germline, CDR1 SGHVS and CDR2 FQNEAQ. The CDR3 totals 16 residues. J lost 8 bases, V lost 1 base, and 12 bases had no gene match. In DNA form, the CDR3 reads TGTGCCAGCAGCTTAGTGGGCGGGAGCCGTGCAGGTACGCAGTATTTT. Its protein product is CASSLVGGSRAGTQYF.

Regarding this clonotype: Being one base from a much bigger clone, this may be a read error. The chain employs TRBV12-3 or TRBV12-4 and TRBJ2-1; D is possibly TRBD2 (5 bases). The CDR3 consists of 15 residues. CDR3 nucleotide sequence: TGTGCCAGCAACACCCCCCATAGCGCCTACAATAAGCAGTTCTTC. This codes for CASNTPHSAYNKQFF.

A remark on this clonotype: A single base separates this from a much larger clone, so it may be a read error. This rearrangement joins TRBV28 to TRBJ2-1; maybe TRBD2 (6 bases). The germline V gene encodes CDR1 MDHEN and CDR2 SYDVKM. The CDR3 runs 16 residues. The CDR3 region is CAGSPMGGSSYNEQFF. In nucleotides, the CDR3 is TGTGCCGGCAGTCCGATGGGGGGTAGCTCCTACAATGAGCAGTTCTTC. Looking up the rest from reference TRBV28 and TRBJ2-1 gives the full variable domain: DVKVTQSSRYLVKRTGEKVFLECVQDMDHENMFWYRQDPGLGLRLIYFSYDVKMKEKGDIPEGYSVSREKKERFSLILESASTNQTSMYLCAGSPMGGSSYNEQFFGPGTRLTVL.

V gene TRBV5-1 combines with J gene TRBJ2-1; 13 nucleotides line up with TRBD2. Trimming took 0 bases from V and 15 from J; bases not matched to a gene: 12. This CDR3 has 16 amino acids. Germline V gene lookup returns CDR1 SGHRS and CDR2 YFSETQ. The CDR3 loop is CASSLEALAGGPLPFF. In DNA, the CDR3 is TGCGCCAGCAGCTTGGAGGCACTAGCGGGAGGGCCCCTACCGTTCTTC. Full variable domain (remainder filled in from reference TRBV5-1 and TRBJ2-1): KAGVTQTPRYLIKTRGQQVTLSCSPISGHRSVSWYQQTPGQGLQFLFEYFSETQRNKGNFPGRFSGRQFSNSRSEMNVSTLELGDSALYLCASSLEALAGGPLPFFGPGTRLTVL.

Concerning this clonotype itself: A much bigger clone sits one base away, suggesting this may be a read error. The chain couples TRBV13 to TRBJ1-2; D not resolved. The germline V gene encodes CDR1 PRHDT and CDR2 FYEKMQ (reference sequence). The CDR3 sequence is 13 residues long. The ends were cut back, 8 bases at V and 4 bases at J, with 14 bases in the middle. This chain's CDR3 is CASGNLLLYGYTF. DNA for the CDR3: TGTGCCAGCGGGAACCTTCTTCTCTATGGCTACACCTTC.

This clonotype was counted many times. V and J are TRBV15 and TRBJ2-2; no firm D call. Trimming took off 0 bases at V and 3 bases at J, with 11 bases between the two ends. CDR1 is LNHNV, CDR2 YYDKDF, per germline (reference sequence). This CDR3 has 16 amino acids. The CDR3 is CATSRDLLPDTGELFF. The CDR3 DNA reads as TGTGCCACCAGCAGAGATCTGCTCCCGGACACCGGGGAGCTGTTTTTT.

This clonotype was recorded many times. The chain uses TRBV4-3 and TRBJ1-5; no reliable D call. The CDR3 is 13 residues long. Germline V gives CDR1 LGHNA, CDR2 YSLEER. V was trimmed by 3 bases and J by 5 bases, leaving 8 bases between them. The CDR3 DNA sequence: TGCGCCAGCAGCCAGGGCCAAGATCAGCCCCAGCATTTT. It encodes CASSQGQDQPQHF.

This clonotype came up many times. This rearrangement joins TRBV14 to TRBJ1-4, with 8 positions matching TRBD1. This CDR3 region has 14 residues. Germline CDR1 and CDR2: SGHDN and FVKESK. After removal of 3 bases from V and 7 bases from J, the junction contained 4 bases not matched to a gene. DNA of the CDR3: TGTGCCAGCAGCCAGTGGACAGGGAGTGAAAAACTGTTTTTT. It is translated as CASSQWTGSEKLFF.